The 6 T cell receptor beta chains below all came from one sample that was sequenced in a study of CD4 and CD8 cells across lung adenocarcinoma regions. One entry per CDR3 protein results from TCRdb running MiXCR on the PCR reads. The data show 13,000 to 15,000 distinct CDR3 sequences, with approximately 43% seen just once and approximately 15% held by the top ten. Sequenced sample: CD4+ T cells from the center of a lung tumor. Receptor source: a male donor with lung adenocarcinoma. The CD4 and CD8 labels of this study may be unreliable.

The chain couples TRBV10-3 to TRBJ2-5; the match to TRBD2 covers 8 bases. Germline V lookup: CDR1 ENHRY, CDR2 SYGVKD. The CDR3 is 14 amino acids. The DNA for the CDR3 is TGTGCGGTGAGCGGGGGCTGTGACCCAGAGACCCAGTACTTC. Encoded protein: CAVSGGCDPETQYF.

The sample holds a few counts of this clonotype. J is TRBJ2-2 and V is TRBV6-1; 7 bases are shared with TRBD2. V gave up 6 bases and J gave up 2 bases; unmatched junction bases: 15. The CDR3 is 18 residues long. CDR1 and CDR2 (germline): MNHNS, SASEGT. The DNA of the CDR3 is TGTGCCAGCAGACGACCCTTCTCTGGCGGGAGTAACACCGGGGAGCTGTTTTTT. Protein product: CASRRPFSGGSNTGELFF.

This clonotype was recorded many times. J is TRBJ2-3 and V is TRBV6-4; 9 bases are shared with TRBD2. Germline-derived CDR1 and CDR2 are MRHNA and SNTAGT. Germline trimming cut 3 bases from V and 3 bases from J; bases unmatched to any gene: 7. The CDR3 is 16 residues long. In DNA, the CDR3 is TGTGCCAGCAGTGATTCCGCGGGAGGGATAACAGATACGCAGTATTTT. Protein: CASSDSAGGITDTQYF.

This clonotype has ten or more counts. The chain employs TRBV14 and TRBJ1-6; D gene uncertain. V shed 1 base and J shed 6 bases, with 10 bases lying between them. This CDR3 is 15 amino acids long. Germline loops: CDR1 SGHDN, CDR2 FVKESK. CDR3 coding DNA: TGTGCCAGCAGCCAAGGGTGGGCCACTAATTCACCCCTCCACTTT. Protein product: CASSQGWATNSPLHF.

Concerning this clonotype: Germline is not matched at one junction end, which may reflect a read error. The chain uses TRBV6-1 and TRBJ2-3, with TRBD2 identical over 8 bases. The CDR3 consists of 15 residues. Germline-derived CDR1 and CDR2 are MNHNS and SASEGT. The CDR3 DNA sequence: TGTGCCCGCAGCCGGGGGGGGGCTGGCACAGACATTCAGTACTTT. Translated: CARSRGGAGTDIQYF.

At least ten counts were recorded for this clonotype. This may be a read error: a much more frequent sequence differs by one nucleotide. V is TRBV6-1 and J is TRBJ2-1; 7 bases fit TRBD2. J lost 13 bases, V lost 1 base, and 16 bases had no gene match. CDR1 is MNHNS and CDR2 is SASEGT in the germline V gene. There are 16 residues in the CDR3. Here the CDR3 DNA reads TGTGCCAGCAGTGAAGGGGTTGCTAGCGGCCAAGAGACCCAGTTCTTC. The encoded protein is CASSEGVASGQETQFF.